The clone carrying this TCR beta chain has more than one count but fewer than ten. TCRdb reanalysed the 5' RACE reads using MiXCR and keeps one entry per CDR3 protein. Among about 110,000 distinct CDR3 sequences listed, approximately 11% were seen once. Time point in this sample: blood at routine non-recurrence follow-up after resection. The record originates from a study of spatial heterogeneity in lung cancer. Overall study context: The donors were 65 to 85 patients with non-small cell lung cancer that was early-stage and untreated.

The material was PBMCs, obtained at follow-up. This receptor was identified in a female donor with early-stage non-small cell lung cancer.

Here the CDR3 reads CSAIGTAEHELFF. Written as DNA, the CDR3 is TGCAGTGCTATAGGGACAGCTGAACACGAACTGTTTTTT. The V and J genes are TRBV20-1 and TRBJ1-4, with TRBD1 matching 7 bases. CDR1 is DFQATT and CDR2 is SNEGSKA in the germline V gene (reference sequence). J gave up 12 bases and V 4 bases, and 11 bases lay outside the gene matches. The CDR3 length is 13 residues.